One and the same sample provided the 27 T cell receptor beta chains below, sequenced in a study of OX40 agonist ivuxolimab in advanced cancers. Library construction relied on the immunoSEQ multiplex PCR assay. TCRdb retrieved this table from immuneACCESS and kept in-frame rearrangements only. Not all clones are present; in checked studies, unresolved V genes account for under half, and no reason is known for the remainder. Across this sample there are about 80,000 clones, with about nine tenths seen only once. Over 8.5% of the sample goes to the ten largest clones. Material: CD4+ or CD8+ T cells sorted from blood, obtained in a trial of the OX40 agonist ivuxolimab. The receptor set was obtained from an adult with an advanced solid tumor such as melanoma, head and neck, liver or kidney cancer.

This sequence joins TRBV14 and TRBJ2-1; a weak D match, TRBD2 (5 bases). The V gene lost 5 bases and the J gene lost 4 bases, with 12 bases spanning the gap. The germline CDR1 and CDR2 sequences are SGHDN and FVKESK. The CDR3 has 14 residues. The DNA of the CDR3 is TGTGCCAGCAGCACACGGACTCATTACAATGAGCAGTTCTTC. Translating it yields CASSTRTHYNEQFF. Supplemented by reference TRBV14 and TRBJ2-1, the full variable domain reads EAGVTQFPSHSVIEKGQTVTLRCDPISGHDNLYWYRRVMGKEIKFLLHFVKESKQDESGMPNNRFLAERTGGTYSTLKVQPAELEDSGVYFCASSTRTHYNEQFFGPGTRLTVL.

In this sample, this clone turned up once. The gene calls are TRBV9 and TRBJ2-7; the D gene is possibly TRBD1 (5 bases). In germline, CDR1 is SGDLS, CDR2 YYNGEE. Deletions cut 0 bases from V and 0 bases from J, with 10 bases between. CDR3 length equals 15 residues. The CDR3 nucleotides read TGTGCCAGCAGCGTAGGCGCTGACAGCTCCTACGAGCAGTACTTC. This encodes CASSVGADSSYEQYF.

The chain links TRBV11-2 to TRBJ2-1, with 8 bases that match TRBD2. The germline V gene has CDR1 SGHAT and CDR2 FQNNGV. Losses at the gene ends were 5 bases for V and 4 bases for J; bases not matched to a gene: 7. The CDR3 spans 15 residues. This CDR3 reads CASSPLADAYNEQFF. DNA of the CDR3: TGTGCCAGCAGCCCACTAGCGGATGCTTACAATGAGCAGTTCTTC. The whole variable domain, filled in from reference TRBV11-2 and TRBJ2-1, reads EAGVAQSPRYKIIEKRQSVAFWCNPISGHATLYWYQQILGQGPKLLIQFQNNGVVDDSQLPKDRFSAERLKGVDSTLKIQPAKLEDSAVYLCASSPLADAYNEQFFGPGTRLTVL.

The chain carries TRBV29-1 and TRBJ2-7, with TRBD1 matching over 9 bases. After removal of 6 bases from V and 5 bases from J, the junction contained 8 bases not matched to a gene. The CDR3 is 13 amino acids. From germline, CDR1 is SQVTM and CDR2 ANQGSEA. The DNA of the CDR3 is TGCAGCGTCTTGGGACAGGGAGCTCACGAGCAGTACTTC. Amino acids: CSVLGQGAHEQYF.

Only one count was recorded for this clone. The V call is TRBV27, the J call TRBJ2-4; 11 bases match TRBD1. V shed 5 bases and J 6 bases; nucleotides not matched to a gene: 6. This CDR3 spans 15 amino acids. Germline V gives CDR1 MNHEY, CDR2 SMNVEV (reference sequence). CDR3 loop: CASSAGTGGTNIQYF. The DNA for the CDR3 is TGTGCCAGCAGTGCCGGGACAGGGGGTACAAACATTCAGTACTTC.

The chain has TRBV7-6 and TRBJ2-6; D possibly corresponds to TRBD2 (6 bases). The CDR3 has 16 residues. Looked up from germline, CDR1 is SGHVS and CDR2 is FNYEAQ. V was clipped by 5 bases and J by 4 bases, with 15 bases between them. CDR3 amino acids: CASSGTEAPGANVLTF. CDR3 in DNA: TGTGCCAGCAGCGGGACTGAAGCACCCGGGGCCAACGTCCTGACTTTC. The whole variable domain, filled in from reference TRBV7-6 and TRBJ2-6, reads GAGVSQSPRYKVTKRGQDVALRCDPISGHVSLYWYRQALGQGPEFLTYFNYEAQQDKSGLPNDRFSAERPEGSISTLTIQRTEQRDSAMYRCASSGTEAPGANVLTFGAGSRLTVL.

J is TRBJ1-1 and V is TRBV2, with a weak D call TRBD1 (6 bases). The CDR3 length is 15 residues. Trimming took off 9 bases at V and 4 bases at J, with 21 bases between the two ends. CDR1 is SNHLY and CDR2 is FYNNEI in the germline V gene. CDR3 nucleotide sequence: TGTGCCAGAAAGGCAGGGGCCCTTGAAGGCACTGAAGCTTTCTTT. Amino acids: CARKAGALEGTEAFF.

The rearrangement joins TRBV13 to TRBJ1-5; D might be TRBD1 (5 bases). The CDR3 consists of 15 residues. V shed 4 bases and J shed 0 bases, with 10 bases lying between them. Per the germline V gene, CDR1 is PRHDT and CDR2 is FYEKMQ (reference sequence). The CDR3, as DNA: TGTGCCAGCAGCTCGGGGCTTGATAGCAATCAGCCCCAGCATTTT. It encodes CASSSGLDSNQPQHF.

The chain is built from TRBV6-5 and TRBJ1-1, with no clear D. CDR3 length: 14 residues. The V gene lost 2 bases and the J gene lost 1 base, with 8 bases spanning the gap. The germline gives CDR1 MNHEY, CDR2 SVGAGI. Written as DNA, the CDR3 is TGTGCCAGCAGTTACAGCACCGGGAACACTGAAGCTTTCTTT. It is translated as CASSYSTGNTEAFF.

With respect to this clone: The junction differs from germline at one of its ends, possibly a read error. This rearrangement joins TRBV2 to TRBJ1-1; D possibly corresponds to TRBD1 (6 bases). Germline V gene sequence: CDR1 SNHLY, CDR2 FYNNEI. CDR3 length: 13 residues. CDR3 sequence (DNA): TGTGCCAGCAGCGAAGACAGGTGGTCTGAAGCTTTCTTT. Residues: CASSEDRWSEAFF. The whole variable domain, remainder taken from reference TRBV2 and TRBJ1-1, is EPEVTQTPSHQVTQMGQEVILRCVPISNHLYFYWYRQILGQKVEFLVSFYNNEISEKSEIFDDQFSVERPDGSNFTLKIRSTKLEDSAMYFCASSEDRWSEAFFGQGTRLTVV.

The chain couples TRBV5-1 to TRBJ2-1; D perhaps matches TRBD2 (5 bases). V was trimmed by 6 bases and J by 7 bases, leaving 17 bases between them. The CDR3 extends over 14 amino acids. From germline, CDR1 is SGHRS and CDR2 YFSETQ. The CDR3 loop reads CASTGGLARNEQFF. The CDR3 coding sequence is TGCGCCAGCACCGGTGGGCTAGCCAGAAATGAGCAGTTCTTC.

This clone was recorded once. The V gene is TRBV9, the J gene TRBJ1-6; 8 bases match TRBD1. Trimming removed 3 bases from V and 9 bases from J; junction bases left unmatched: 5. The CDR3 covers 14 residues. Germline values: CDR1 SGDLS, CDR2 YYNGEE. The CDR3 loop is CASSEGRGPSPLHF. CDR3 bases: TGTGCCAGCAGCGAGGGCAGGGGGCCTTCACCCCTCCACTTT.

V is TRBV7-9 and J is TRBJ2-5; TRBD2 agrees at 8 bases. The CDR3 has 16 residues. Germline V gene data show CDR1 as SEHNR and CDR2 as FQNEAQ (reference sequence). V shed 2 bases and J 4 bases; nucleotides not matched to a gene: 9. The DNA of the CDR3 is TGTGCCAGCAGCTTACCGTTTAGCGGGGAGAGAGAGACCCAGTACTTC. Its translation: CASSLPFSGERETQYF.

In DNA, the CDR3 is TGTGCCAGCAGTTCCTTACCACCAGGGATTGAAACGAGCACTGAAGCTTTCTTT. Amino acids: CASSSLPPGIETSTEAFF. This chain joins TRBV27 and TRBJ1-1; tentative D call: TRBD1 (5 bases). The V end was cut by 4 bases, the J end by 4 bases, with 25 bases between. Germline V lookup: CDR1 MNHEY, CDR2 SMNVEV (reference sequence). The CDR3 runs to 18 residues.

V is TRBV9 and J is TRBJ1-2; TRBD1 matches at 8 bases. With 7 bases clipped from V and 4 bases from J, the junction kept 12 bases outside the gene matches. CDR3 size: 15 residues. Germline V gene data show CDR1 as SGDLS and CDR2 as YYNGEE. The CDR3 bases are TGTGCCAGCTCTCTTGGACAGGGCCTCCCCTATGGCTACACCTTC. Encoded protein: CASSLGQGLPYGYTF.

The chain is built from TRBV5-6 and TRBJ2-7; possible D gene TRBD2, 5 bases. CDR1 SGHDT and CDR2 YYEEEE come from the germline V gene. The CDR3 has 17 residues. V was trimmed by 0 bases and J by 4 bases, leaving 20 bases between them. The DNA for the CDR3 is TGTGCCAGCAGCTTGGGATCGGGGAAGGGCCCCATATACGAGCAGTACTTC. It translates to CASSLGSGKGPIYEQYF.

The chain is built from TRBV13 and TRBJ2-7; tentatively, D is TRBD1 or TRBD2 (5 bases each). V was clipped by 5 bases and J by 2 bases, with 16 bases between them. Germline lookup yields CDR1 PRHDT and CDR2 FYEKMQ (reference sequence). The CDR3 has 15 amino acids. The CDR3 DNA follows: TGTGCCAGCAGCCCGAGCCGGGACGGCACCTACGAGCAGTACTTC. Its protein product is CASSPSRDGTYEQYF.

This clone is medium-sized within its sample. The chain carries TRBV4-3 and TRBJ1-1; 7 bases match TRBD1. V was clipped by 1 base and J by 6 bases; unmatched bases: 8. The V gene's germline CDR1 is LGHNA and CDR2 YSLEER. The CDR3 length is 15 residues. Here the CDR3 reads CASSQGGQGVSEAFF. The CDR3, as DNA: TGCGCCAGCAGCCAAGGAGGGCAGGGGGTCTCTGAAGCTTTCTTT.

The CDR3 DNA sequence: TGTGCCTGGAGTGTGAACACTGAAGCTTTCTTT. It yields the protein CAWSVNTEAFF. This chain connects TRBV30 to TRBJ1-1; D gene unclear. The germline gives CDR1 GTSNPN, CDR2 SVGIG (reference sequence). V lost 0 bases and J lost 1, with 0 bases in between. The CDR3 has 11 amino acids.

The J gene is TRBJ2-1, the V gene TRBV6-1, with D tentatively TRBD2 (6 bases). Germline assignment: CDR1 MNHNS and CDR2 SASEGT. The CDR3 extends over 14 amino acids. Trimming took 2 bases from V and 2 from J, leaving 7 bases between them. The CDR3 region is CASSEPGAYNEQFF. CDR3 coding DNA: TGTGCCAGCAGTGAACCGGGGGCCTACAATGAGCAGTTCTTC.

In DNA, the CDR3 is TGTGCCAGCAGCGCGACAGGCTTCCCGTTGGACGCGTACTTC. Residues: CASSATGFPLDAYF. This sequence joins TRBV9 and TRBJ2-7; D perhaps matches TRBD1 (6 bases). The V end was cut by 3 bases, the J end by 12 bases, with 22 bases between. From germline, CDR1 is SGDLS and CDR2 YYNGEE. This CDR3 region has 14 residues.

This clone was seen a single time. The chain carries TRBV5-6 and TRBJ2-7; TRBD1 agrees at 8 bases. V trimming: 2 bases; J trimming: 4 bases; junction bases outside the gene matches: 8. Germline lookup yields CDR1 SGHDT and CDR2 YYEEEE. The CDR3 is made up of 15 amino acids. The CDR3 loop reads CASSLDRTGRYEQYF. CDR3 in DNA: TGTGCCAGCAGCTTAGATAGGACAGGGAGGTACGAGCAGTACTTC.

This clone is a singleton in its sample. This sequence joins TRBV9 and TRBJ2-7; D gene uncertain. Germline-derived CDR1 and CDR2 are SGDLS and YYNGEE. Trimming cost V 5 bases and J 1 base, with 7 bases left between them. This CDR3 is 12 amino acids long. The CDR3 sequence: CASRGNSYEQYF. The CDR3 region has the DNA TGTGCCAGCAGGGGGAATTCCTACGAGCAGTACTTC.

This clone was observed a single time. The V call is TRBV19, the J call TRBJ1-5, with no clear D. This CDR3 is built from 15 residues. Germline assignment: CDR1 LNHDA and CDR2 SQIVND (reference sequence). The V gene lost 7 bases and the J gene lost 0 bases, with 13 bases spanning the gap. The CDR3 coding sequence is TGTGCCAGTAAGGCCTTGCCCTATAGCAATCAGCCCCAGCATTTT. Its translation is CASKALPYSNQPQHF.

The V and J genes are TRBV2 and TRBJ2-1, with 10 bases lining up with TRBD2. The V gene's germline CDR1 is SNHLY and CDR2 FYNNEI. The V segment lost 3 bases and the J segment 4 bases; nucleotides outside the gene matches: 9. This CDR3 is built from 17 residues. The CDR3 loop reads CASSELSGGRPYNEQFF. The CDR3 region has the DNA TGTGCCAGCAGTGAGCTTAGCGGGGGGCGACCATACAATGAGCAGTTCTTC.

The chain recombines TRBV7-3 with TRBJ2-1; the match to TRBD2 covers 13 bases. Germline values: CDR1 SGHTA, CDR2 FQGTGA. V was pared by 4 bases and J by 6 bases, with 9 bases of the junction left unmatched. The CDR3 is 17 amino acids. The CDR3 is CASSSGLAGLPGNEQFF. The CDR3 bases are TGTGCCAGCAGCTCGGGACTAGCGGGGCTACCCGGCAATGAGCAGTTCTTC. Complete variable domain (other parts from reference TRBV7-3 and TRBJ2-1): GAGVSQTPSNKVTEKGKYVELRCDPISGHTALYWYRQSLGQGPEFLIYFQGTGAADDSGLPNDRFFAVRPEGSVSTLKIQRTERGDSAVYLCASSSGLAGLPGNEQFFGPGTRLTVL.

The chain links TRBV5-5 to TRBJ2-7; D remains unclear. V lost 0 bases and J 1 base, leaving 5 bases between the germline ends. The germline V gene encodes CDR1 SGHKS and CDR2 YYEKEE (reference sequence). This CDR3 has 13 amino acids. CDR3 region: CASSLVLSYEQYF. In nucleotides, the CDR3 is TGTGCCAGCAGCTTGGTACTTTCCTACGAGCAGTACTTC.